These 5 T cell receptor beta chains were sequenced from one sample in a study of beta chain features in type 1 diabetes. Every isolated RNA sample was fully reverse transcribed, so sequencing captured expressed TCRB transcripts. Sequencing was performed with immunoSEQ multiplex PCR; in TCRdb, only in-frame clones are kept and a portion is missing. The sample lists under 900,000 clones; roughly a sixth were seen once. Specimen: naive CD4+ T cells from blood. The receptors were gathered from a woman aged 18-29 years in good health.

A few counts support this clone. The chain carries TRBV7-9 and TRBJ2-5; TRBD1 might be the D (5 bases). Germline V gene lookup returns CDR1 SEHNR and CDR2 FQNEAQ (reference sequence). V was pared by 0 bases and J by 4 bases, with 15 bases between. There are 16 residues in the CDR3. The CDR3 is CASSLARFRVSETQYF. CDR3 in DNA: TGTGCCAGCAGCTTAGCGCGGTTCAGGGTCTCAGAGACCCAGTACTTC. The variable domain in full, completed from reference TRBV7-9 and TRBJ2-5, reads DTGVSQNPRHKITKRGQNVTFRCDPISEHNRLYWYRQTLGQGPEFLTYFQNEAQLEKSRLLSDRFSAERPKGSFSTLEIQRTEQGDSAMYLCASSLARFRVSETQYFGPGTRLLVL.

This clone came up a few times. This sequence joins TRBV6-6 and TRBJ2-5, with 7 bases fitting TRBD1. CDR3 size: 15 residues. The trim removed 7 bases at V and 5 bases at J, leaving 13 bases unmatched. Per the germline V gene, CDR1 is MNHNY and CDR2 is SVGAGI (reference sequence). The CDR3 sequence: CASTAKAGGRETQYF. The CDR3 bases are TGTGCCAGCACCGCCAAGGCAGGGGGTCGTGAGACCCAGTACTTC.

J is TRBJ2-1 and V is TRBV27, with D unclear. The CDR3 loop spans 13 amino acids. The V gene's germline CDR1 is MNHEY and CDR2 SMNVEV (reference sequence). V dropped 7 bases and J dropped 0 bases, with 7 bases sitting between them. The CDR3 reads CASKLNSYNEQFF. CDR3 sequence (DNA): TGTGCCAGCAAGCTCAACTCCTACAATGAGCAGTTCTTC.

This clone was detected only a few times. The chain links TRBV12-2 to TRBJ2-3; TRBD2 was called by the table and not checked on the DNA. TRBV12-2 is recorded as a pseudogene. CDR3 length: 16 amino acids. CDR3 in amino acids: CASRLGCGGDTDTQYF. CDR3 sequence (DNA): TGTGCAAGTCGCTTAGGTTGCGGGGGAGACACAGATACGCAGTATTTT.

The chain uses TRBV7-3 and TRBJ2-1; D may correspond to TRBD1 or TRBD2 (5 bases each). The CDR3 covers 15 residues. Trimming took 5 bases from V and 3 from J, leaving 14 bases between them. Germline CDR1 is SGHTA and CDR2 is FQGTGA. CDR3 coding DNA: TGTGCCAGCAGCCCCGAGGGGACCAACTACAATGAGCAGTTCTTC. Amino acid sequence: CASSPEGTNYNEQFF.